Listed below are T cell receptor beta chains from one sample, sequenced in a study of shared clonotypes between healthy human individuals. Assay: immunoSEQ multiplex PCR; the TCRdb copy retains only in-frame clones and omits some. The table has about 2.4 million clones, under 95% seen once. Sequences were obtained from naive CD4+ T cells from PBMCs. Receptors originate from a young man in good health. Some clones in this sample may be carry-over from other donors' samples. The CDR3 runs from the conserved cysteine through the conserved F or W.

>TRBJ2-3|12|TRBV18
CASSPPEDTQYF
>TRBJ2-3|13|TRBV7-2
CARRVGPPDTQYF
>TRBJ2-1|14|TRBV27
CASSWGQGTNEQFF
>TRBJ1-3|15|TRBV6-1
CASGVGWGSGNTIYF
>TRBJ1-1|11|TRBV19
CASSARSQAFF
>TRBJ2-1|20|TRBV4-3
CASSQGFVARGLAANNEQFF
>TRBJ1-2|16|TRBV5-6
CASSPKGTGSPYGYTF
>TRBJ2-3|15|TRBV9
CASSVAIQLTDTQYF
>TRBJ1-4|15|TRBV5-5
CASSPTGGRGEKLFF
>TRBJ2-2|15|TRBV11-2
CASSLIRLGAGELFF
>TRBJ2-3|13|TRBV5-1
CASSTGQSDTQYF
>TRBJ1-5|14|TRBV14
CASSPTGINQPQHF
>TRBJ1-2|13|TRBV7-9
CASSARGFDGYTF
>TRBJ2-1|16|TRBV14
CASSQFSAGDYNEQFF
>TRBJ2-3|17|TRBV7-3
CASSLLGQGVYTDTQYF
>TRBJ1-3|16|TRBV18
CASSPLRDRSGNTIYF
>TRBJ2-7|14|TRBV5-4
CASSLDSKGGEQYF
>TRBJ2-7|12|TRBV11-1
CASSPARDEQYF
>TRBJ2-7|11|TRBV28
CASIGPGEQYF
>TRBJ1-1|14|TRBV18
CASSPNRGYTEAFF
>TRBJ2-7|15|TRBV10-3
CAISESGTPSYEQYF
>TRBJ1-2|14|TRBV19
CASIPTIANYGYTF
>TRBJ2-5|15|TRBV11-1
CASSLARAPQETQYF
>TRBJ2-7|19|TRBV7-8
CASSLGRLASRDRVYEQYF
>TRBJ1-1|16|TRBV5-8
CASRQTGRIMNTEAFF
>TRBJ2-3|14|TRBV5-1
CASSLGQGPDTQYF
>TRBJ2-1|14|TRBV10-2
CAIKGGEAKNEQFF
>TRBJ2-2|15|TRBV12-1
CASFAGRARGGELFF
>TRBJ2-7|15|TRBV9
CASSVGTSLLYEQYF
>TRBJ2-7|14|TRBV7-2
CASSLAGLVTEQYF
>TRBJ1-1|14|TRBV28
CASTLGAKGTEAFF
>TRBJ2-5|11|TRBV20-1
CSVPLRGTQYF
>TRBJ2-7|17|TRBV9
CASSVGIGHSGPYEQYF
>TRBJ2-2|12|TRBV5-1
CASSAEGGELFF
>TRBJ2-7|13|TRBV11-3
CASSLRGAYEQYF
>TRBJ2-3|15|TRBV5-1
CASSLVPSPADTQYF
>TRBJ1-5|16|TRBV18
CASSKAGSDSNQPQHF
>TRBJ1-5|13|TRBV30
CAWSVLGSQPQHF
>TRBJ2-5|14|TRBV30
CAWSHGLAEETQYF
>TRBJ1-1|15|TRBV5-1
CASSWRDPGGTEAFF
>TRBJ2-1|14|TRBV9
CASNSDKINNEQFF
>TRBJ2-1|15|TRBV18
CASSPAPVSYNEQFF
>TRBJ2-5|16|TRBV10-3
CAISESQGEQLETQYF
>TRBJ1-4|16|TRBV25-1
CASSPPSGGTNEKLFF
>TRBJ1-6|15|TRBV6-4
CASSGGQGYNSPLHF
>TRBJ2-2|15|TRBV6-5
CASSYRGQGTGELFF
>TRBJ1-3|12|TRBV25-1
CASGSSGNTIYF
>TRBJ1-2|17|TRBV5-1
CASSPPGAQGWSFGYTF
>TRBJ2-4|13|TRBV5-1
CASSRDWSNIQYF
>TRBJ2-3|15|TRBV30
CAWSGAERFVYTQYF
>TRBJ1-2|12|TRBV28
CASSWTAYGYTF
>TRBJ1-1|14|TRBV5-1
CASSRPTGSPEAFF